The source of this TCR beta chain is a study of T-cell memory formation after mild COVID-19 (dated by TCRdb to the early 2020s). Regarding the complete study: Most TCR sequence clusters were specific to one of the two donors. The cohort was made up of two young adult volunteers, one female and one male, who were previously healthy. T-cell clones expanding and contracting after mild COVID-19 in a couple of donors were tracked by longitudinal TCRalpha and TCRbeta repertoire sequencing.

Its CDR3 holds 14 amino acids, cysteine through phenylalanine. Solely the CDR3 DNA is kept, with 42 bases framed from the first base. V is pruned by 5 bases and J by 5 bases, leaving 8 bases of the junction without a gene match. Findings and caveats that apply to the study as a whole: From day 15 to 85, contracting clones showed balanced CD4/CD8 phenotypes, whereas a second wave of clones that expanded from day 15 to 37 leaned towards CD4+. Some responding clones were detected in pre-infection memory, suggesting pre-existing cross-reactive memory T cells joined the SARS-CoV-2 response. Contracting CD4+ clones were located mainly in the CM and EM memory subsets, whereas CD8+ clones were found to be enriched in EMRA. Only a couple of mild cases were covered by the study, and larger cohorts that include severe cases with pre-infection samples were considered necessary. SARS-CoV-2 specificity was not confirmed for the second-wave clones peaking on day 37.

This clonotype has ten or more counts. Its antigen is currently not known. Per-nucleotide qualities are absent, and no much larger clonotype sits a single base away. PBMCs were isolated by Ficoll-Paque density gradient centrifugation. For sequencing, an Illumina NovaSeq 6000 was employed. cDNA libraries for TCRalpha and TCRbeta were prepared by 5'RACE using constant-segment primers, with sample barcodes and unique molecular identifiers added. RNA was extracted from every sample with Trizol reagent. Amplification of the libraries took two PCR steps, and the second step added a second sample barcode plus Illumina TruSeq adapters. Sequencing of libraries was performed on an Illumina NovaSeq with 2 x 150 bp paired-end reads. Processing in the source paper ran as follows. Demultiplexing of reads and collapsing into UMI-guided consensus sequences were performed with migec v1.2.7. Using mixcr v2.1.11, the UMI consensuses were aligned to TRA and TRB V and J templates and assembled into clonotypes. A clonotype was counted as expanded or contracted only when both edgeR and NoisET called the clonotype significant, with the noise models trained on biological replicates. For edgeR calls, the cutoffs were a false discovery rate-adjusted p below 0.01 and a log2 fold-change threshold of 1. PCA with hierarchical clustering of max-normalized trajectories of the 1000 most abundant clonotypes was used as exploratory dynamics analysis. Each responding clone was given a CD4 or CD8 phenotype based on the CD4+ and CD8+ repertoires, which had been sequenced separately. TCRdb redid the processing of the public reads, applying fastp at Q25 and MiXCR, and retained in-frame beta chains. For every CDR3 protein sequence, its rows merge into one entry that carries the most common genes and DNA. Clone size and V and J calls follow TCRdb, not the original study. For this sample the table gives 380,000 or so distinct CDR3 sequences, of which around 15% were detected only once. The top ten clonotypes cover 22% of the sample.

This chain joins TRBV12-3 or TRBV12-4 to TRBJ2-5; 7 middle bases align to TRBD2. The sample was PBMCs or a T cell subset sorted from them (not recorded which). The clonotype originates from a man aged 18 to 29 who had mild COVID-19 (a few samples of this study predate the infection). The sample titles of this study are shuffled in the database, so cell type and time point are left out; the donor was told from shared clones. The DNA reads as follows: TGTGCCAGCAGTCTATCTGGGAGGGACGAGACCCAGTACTTC. The encoded protein is CASSLSGRDETQYF.